This TCR beta chain was sequenced for a study of cytomegalovirus exposure and HLA in healthy donors. Study-wide context: The early release's HLA-typed donors yielded 78 million or so unique TCRs. General study points: TCR beta sequences numbering under 20,000 were associated with HLA alleles at 0.05 false discovery rate in a later analysis. The authors confirmed in vitro that three CMV-associated chains were specific for CMV antigens. Cytomegalovirus association was assigned to about 180 TCR beta chains.

Researchers ran the PCR with 60 Vbeta and 13 Jbeta primers. The data were produced by immunoSEQ multiplex PCR, yet TCRdb's version contains in-frame clones alone and is incomplete. The sample has hundreds of thousands of clones; approximately 79% are singletons. Regarding this clone: Antigen unknown.

Germline V CDR1 and CDR2: SEHNR, FQNEAQ (reference sequence). The length of the CDR3 is 13 residues. V was pared by 2 bases and J by 8 bases, with 12 bases between. Input material: PBMCs. This sequence joins TRBV7-9 and TRBJ1-1, with D tentatively TRBD1 (5 bases). The sequence derives from a male donor in good health and CMV-seronegative. Here the CDR3 reads CASSLKGLGEAFF. The CDR3 nucleotides are TGTGCCAGCAGCTTAAAGGGGTTAGGGGAAGCTTTCTTT.